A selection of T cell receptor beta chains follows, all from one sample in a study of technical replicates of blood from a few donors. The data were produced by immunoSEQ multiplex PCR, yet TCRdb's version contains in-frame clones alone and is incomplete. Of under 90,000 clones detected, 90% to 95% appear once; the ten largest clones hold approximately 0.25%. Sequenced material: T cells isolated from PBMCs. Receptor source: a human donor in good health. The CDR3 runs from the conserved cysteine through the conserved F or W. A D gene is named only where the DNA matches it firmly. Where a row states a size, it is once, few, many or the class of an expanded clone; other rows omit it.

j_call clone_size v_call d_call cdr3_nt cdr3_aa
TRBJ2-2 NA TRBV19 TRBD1 TGTGCCAGTAGTATTTTGGCGGCCGGGACAGGGTCCAGGGGGGAGCTGTTTTTT CASSILAAGTGSRGELFF
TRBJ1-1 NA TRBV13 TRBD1 TGTGCCAGCAGCACACGACAGGGCCAAGCTTTCTTT CASSTRQGQAFF
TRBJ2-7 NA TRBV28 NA TGTGCCAGCAGTCCCACGACCGTGTACGGGAGTCCCTCCTACGAGCAGTACTTC CASSPTTVYGSPSYEQYF
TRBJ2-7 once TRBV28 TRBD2 TGTGCCAGCAACCGAGGGGGCGGGAGGGGAAACTACGAGCAGTACTTC CASNRGGGRGNYEQYF
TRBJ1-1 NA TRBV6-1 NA TGTGCCAGCACCCTCCCGGCAGGGGTTTACACTGAAGCTTTCTTT CASTLPAGVYTEAFF
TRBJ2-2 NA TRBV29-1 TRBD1 TGCAGCGTGGGACAGGGGATTGGGGTGTCGGGGGAGCTGTTTTTT CSVGQGIGVSGELFF
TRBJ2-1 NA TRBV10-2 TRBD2 TGCGCCAGCCGCCCTGCACCGGGAGGGAACTTAAATGAGCAGTTCTTC CASRPAPGGNLNEQFF
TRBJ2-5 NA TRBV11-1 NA TGTGCCAGCAGCTTAGGTAAAGGAAGGGGCCAGTACTTC CASSLGKGRGQYF
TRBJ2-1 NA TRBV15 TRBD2 TGTGCCACCAGCAGAGATCCAGCGGGGGTAGTGCAGTTCTTC CATSRDPAGVVQFF
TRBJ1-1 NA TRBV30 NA TGTGCCTGGAGTGTACGTCGAGGCAGTGAAGCTTTCTTT CAWSVRRGSEAFF
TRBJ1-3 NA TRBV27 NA TGTGCCAGCACGGGGGATGGAAACACCATATATTTT CASTGDGNTIYF
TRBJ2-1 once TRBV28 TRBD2 TGTGCCAGCAGTTTTTACGCGGGAGGGCCGAGCCTCTTC CASSFYAGGPSLF
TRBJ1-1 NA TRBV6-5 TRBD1 TGTGCCAGCAGTTACTCGAGGGACAGGGTGAACACTGAAGCTTTCTTT CASSYSRDRVNTEAFF
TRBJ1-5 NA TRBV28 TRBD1 TGTGCCAGCAGTTTAGGAACCGGGACAGTTCTTCAGCCCCAGCATTTT CASSLGTGTVLQPQHF